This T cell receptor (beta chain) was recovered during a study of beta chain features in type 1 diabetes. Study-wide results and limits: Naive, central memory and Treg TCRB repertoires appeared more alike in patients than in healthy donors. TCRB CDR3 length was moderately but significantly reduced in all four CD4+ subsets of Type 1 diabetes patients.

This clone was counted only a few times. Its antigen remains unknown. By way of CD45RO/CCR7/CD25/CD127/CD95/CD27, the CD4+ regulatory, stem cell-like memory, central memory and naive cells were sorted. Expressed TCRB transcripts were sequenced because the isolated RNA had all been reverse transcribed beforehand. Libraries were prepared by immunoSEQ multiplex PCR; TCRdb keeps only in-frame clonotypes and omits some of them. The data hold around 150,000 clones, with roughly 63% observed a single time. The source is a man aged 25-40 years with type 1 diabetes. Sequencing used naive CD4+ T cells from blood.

The CDR3 region is CASSQDRKRGESTDTQYF. The CDR3 region has the DNA TGTGCCAGCAGCCAAGATAGAAAGCGGGGGGAAAGCACAGATACGCAGTATTTT. The chain employs TRBV4-2 and TRBJ2-3, with 9 bases lining up with TRBD2. Germline V CDR1 and CDR2: LGHNA, YNFKEQ. The CDR3 runs 18 residues. Trimming cost V 0 bases and J 0 bases; bases outside gene matches: 7.